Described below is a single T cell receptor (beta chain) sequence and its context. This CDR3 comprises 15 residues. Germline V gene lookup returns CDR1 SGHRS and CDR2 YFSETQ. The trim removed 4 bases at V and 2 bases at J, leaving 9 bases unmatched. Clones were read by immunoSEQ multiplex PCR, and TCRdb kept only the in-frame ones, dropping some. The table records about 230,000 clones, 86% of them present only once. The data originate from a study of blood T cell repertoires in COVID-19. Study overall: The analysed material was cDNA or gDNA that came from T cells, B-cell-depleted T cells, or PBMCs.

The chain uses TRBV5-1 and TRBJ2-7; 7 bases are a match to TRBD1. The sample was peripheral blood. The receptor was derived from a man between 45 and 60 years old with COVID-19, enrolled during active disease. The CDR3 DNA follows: TGCGCCAGCAGCGTGATAGGAACAGGGGCCTACGAGCAGTACTTC. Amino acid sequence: CASSVIGTGAYEQYF.